The 27 T cell receptor beta chains reported below all come from one sample, sequenced in a study of T cells in Graves' hyperthyroidism and ophthalmopathy. RNA transcripts provided the source from which TCR beta CDR3 regions were amplified. With the HTBI primer set, the TCR CDR3 went through a first round of RT-PCR. TCRdb re-called the multiplex PCR reads with MiXCR, one entry per CDR3 protein. The sample gives 330,000 or so distinct CDR3 sequences, roughly a fifth of which show up once; less than 45% is in the top ten. The specimen sequenced was blood. The receptors come from a man aged 50 or older with Graves' ophthalmopathy.

This clonotype was recorded many times. The chain has TRBV2 and TRBJ1-2; TRBD1 matches 8 bases. V dropped 3 bases and J dropped 7; count of bases not matched to a gene: 16. The CDR3 totals 17 residues. Looked up from germline, CDR1 is SNHLY and CDR2 is FYNNEI. CDR3 sequence: CASSDALGAGGSAGYTF. For the CDR3, the DNA is TGTGCCAGCAGTGATGCCCTGGGGGCAGGGGGCTCTGCTGGCTACACCTTC.

The chain recombines TRBV2 with TRBJ1-6; 9 bases agree with TRBD1. V gave up 8 bases and J gave up 10 bases; unmatched junction bases: 15. The CDR3 is 16 residues long. Germline CDR1 reads SNHLY; CDR2 reads FYNNEI. The CDR3 DNA reads as TGTGCCAGCGAGGGACAGGGACGAACGGGTGGGTCACCCCTCCACTTT. Translation: CASEGQGRTGGSPLHF.

This rearrangement joins TRBV7-9 to TRBJ2-2, with a tentative D call TRBD1 (6 bases). The CDR3 loop spans 15 amino acids. Germline CDR1 and CDR2: SEHNR and FQNEAQ (reference sequence). Trimming took 5 bases from V and 2 from J, leaving 12 bases between them. CDR3 residues: CASSTQGSNTGELFF. The CDR3 nucleotides read TGTGCCAGCAGCACACAGGGATCCAACACCGGGGAGCTGTTTTTT.

This clonotype was found a few times. The chain employs TRBV6-1 and TRBJ2-2; unclear D gene. V was pared by 6 bases and J by 5 bases, with 10 bases between. Germline CDR1 and CDR2: MNHNS and SASEGT. The CDR3 has 13 residues. CDR3 sequence: CASRITRTGELFF. The CDR3 DNA sequence: TGTGCCAGCAGGATTACACGAACCGGGGAGCTGTTTTTT.

A word on this clonotype: One junction end disagrees with the germline gene, perhaps due to a read error. The chain links TRBV2 to TRBJ2-3; no clear D gene. The CDR3 spans 14 residues. Germline lookup yields CDR1 SNHLY and CDR2 FYNNEI. The CDR3 protein is CASSQVIGIDTQYF. For the CDR3, the DNA is TGCGCCAGCAGCCAAGTTATAGGGATTGATACGCAGTATTTT.

This chain links TRBV4-2 with TRBJ2-5; TRBD2 aligns across 8 bases. V shed 5 bases and J 1 base; nucleotides not matched to a gene: 9. Germline V gene sequence: CDR1 LGHNA, CDR2 YNFKEQ. The CDR3 has 16 residues. In nucleotides, the CDR3 is TGTGCCAGCAGCTCAGCCCCCGGGACTAGCCAAGAGACCCAGTACTTC. Encoded protein: CASSSAPGTSQETQYF.

The CDR3 coding sequence is TGTGCCAGCAGCCTCCCGGCGGGGGGAGGGAACTATGGCTACACCTTC. Its protein product is CASSLPAGGGNYGYTF. The rearrangement joins TRBV28 to TRBJ1-2, with D possibly matching TRBD1 (5 bases). V was clipped by 6 bases and J by 2 bases, with 19 bases between them. The CDR3 loop spans 16 amino acids. Germline V gene sequence: CDR1 MDHEN, CDR2 SYDVKM.

This clonotype has a handful of counts. The V call is TRBV5-1, the J call TRBJ2-1; D remains unclear. Germline V gene data show CDR1 as SGHRS and CDR2 as YFSETQ. The CDR3 totals 13 residues. The ends were cut back, 0 bases at V and 9 bases at J, with 10 bases in the middle. For the CDR3, the DNA is TGCGCCAGCAGCTTGGCCGAGGCAAGTGAGCAGTTCTTC. It encodes CASSLAEASEQFF.

This clonotype was observed once. V gene TRBV19 combines with J gene TRBJ1-5; D not certain. The CDR3 loop spans 13 amino acids. Germline values: CDR1 LNHDA, CDR2 SQIVND (reference sequence). Trimming removed 3 bases from V and 3 bases from J, with 6 bases in between. CDR3: CASSMMDNQPQHF. DNA of the CDR3: TGTGCCAGTAGTATGATGGACAATCAGCCCCAGCATTTT.

The chain couples TRBV13 to TRBJ2-7, with 7 bases aligning to TRBD1. Looked up from germline, CDR1 is PRHDT and CDR2 is FYEKMQ (reference sequence). After removal of 5 bases from V and 3 bases from J, the junction contained 7 bases not matched to a gene. The CDR3 is made up of 14 amino acids. The CDR3 region has the DNA TGTGCCAGCAGCCCCCGGGACAGAGTCTACGAGCAGTACTTC. Residues: CASSPRDRVYEQYF.

A few counts support this clonotype. CDR3 coding DNA: TGTGCCAGCAGCACCTCGGACAGGGGATACGAGCAGTACTTC. Translating gives CASSTSDRGYEQYF. The chain employs TRBV9 and TRBJ2-7, with TRBD1 matching over 9 bases. This CDR3 comprises 14 residues. The ends lost 4 bases at V and 4 bases at J; junction bases unmatched: 6. Germline V gene sequence: CDR1 SGDLS, CDR2 YYNGEE.

The J gene is TRBJ2-1, the V gene TRBV6-5; D is ambiguous. CDR1 is MNHEY and CDR2 is SVGAGI in the germline V gene. With 3 bases removed from V and 3 bases from J, the gap between germline ends came to 9 bases. The CDR3 has 14 amino acids. DNA for the CDR3: TGTGCCAGCAGTTATGGGCGGAACTACAATGAGCAGTTCTTC. This encodes CASSYGRNYNEQFF.

The chain combines TRBV10-3 with TRBJ2-1; 9 nucleotides match TRBD2. Germline loops: CDR1 ENHRY, CDR2 SYGVKD. The CDR3 is made up of 15 amino acids. Unmatched junction bases numbered 4, after V lost 6 bases and J lost 1 base. The CDR3 DNA sequence: TGTGCCATCAGCCCGACTAGCGGTTCCTACAATGAGCAGTTCTTC. It is translated as CAISPTSGSYNEQFF.

This clonotype turned up a few times. The rearrangement uses TRBV2 and TRBJ2-1; 11 bases line up with TRBD2. Trimming removed 2 bases from V and 0 bases from J; junction bases left unmatched: 3. There are 17 residues in the CDR3. Germline CDR1 is SNHLY and CDR2 is FYNNEI. In DNA form, the CDR3 reads TGTGCCAGCAGTGAACTAGCGGGAGGCTACTCCTACAATGAGCAGTTCTTC. This encodes CASSELAGGYSYNEQFF.

This clonotype has ten or more counts. The J gene is TRBJ1-4, the V gene TRBV20-1; the D gene is possibly TRBD1 (5 bases). Germline V gene lookup returns CDR1 DFQATT and CDR2 SNEGSKA (reference sequence). CDR3 length: 14 amino acids. Trimming took off 2 bases at V and 6 bases at J, with 13 bases between the two ends. Written as DNA, the CDR3 is TGCAGTGCTAGACCCGGGACTTCCTATGAAAAACTGTTTTTT. Translated: CSARPGTSYEKLFF.

The chain employs TRBV5-1 and TRBJ2-6; a possible D gene is TRBD2 (5 bases). Germline V lookup: CDR1 SGHRS, CDR2 YFSETQ. V lost 4 bases and J 4 bases, leaving 18 bases between the germline ends. The CDR3 extends over 17 amino acids. This CDR3 reads CASSPGVDRRGANVLTF. The CDR3 region has the DNA TGCGCCAGCAGCCCCGGGGTCGACCGAAGGGGGGCCAACGTCCTGACTTTC.

This clonotype came up many times. This chain connects TRBV24-1 to TRBJ1-2, with a weak D call TRBD1 (5 bases). The V end lost 2 bases, the J end lost 4 bases, and 13 bases lay between the germline ends. CDR3 length equals 15 residues. CDR1 is KGHDR and CDR2 is SFDVKD in the germline V gene. As DNA, the CDR3 is TGTGCCACCAGTGATTCCGGGACTTCCAGCTATGGCTACACCTTC. This encodes CATSDSGTSSYGYTF.

This clonotype was counted only a few times. The chain carries TRBV20-1 and TRBJ2-7, with D tentatively TRBD1 (5 bases). The CDR3 has 16 amino acids. Germline loops: CDR1 DFQATT, CDR2 SNEGSKA (reference sequence). V lost 3 bases and J lost 2, with 20 bases in between. As DNA, the CDR3 is TGCAGTGCTAGCCGATGGGAAACAGGACAAACCTACGAGCAGTACTTC. It translates to CSASRWETGQTYEQYF.

The table lists this clonotype with many counts. The genes are TRBV20-1 and TRBJ2-3; possible D gene TRBD1, 6 bases. There are 15 residues in the CDR3. V lost 6 bases and J 2 bases, leaving 18 bases between the germline ends. The germline V gene encodes CDR1 DFQATT and CDR2 SNEGSKA (reference sequence). The CDR3 DNA is TGCAGTGCCACCGGGACACTTAGCCACACAGATACGCAGTATTTT. Protein: CSATGTLSHTDTQYF.

This clonotype was counted only a few times. The V call is TRBV20-1, the J call TRBJ1-5; D possibly corresponds to TRBD1 (6 bases). The germline CDR1 and CDR2 sequences are DFQATT and SNEGSKA (reference sequence). The germline V and J ends were trimmed by 3 bases and 6 bases, with 18 bases remaining between them. The CDR3 covers 15 residues. The CDR3 DNA sequence: TGCAGTGCTAGTTCGCGAGTAGGGGGATCTCAGCCCCAGCATTTT. Translation gives CSASSRVGGSQPQHF.

The chain links TRBV12-3 or TRBV12-4 to TRBJ2-7, with D perhaps TRBD2 (6 bases). Between the trimmed V and J ends, which lost 3 bases and 3 bases, there was a span of 12 bases. The CDR3 covers 14 residues. This CDR3 is CASSFRGYGYEQYF. In DNA, the CDR3 is TGTGCCAGCAGTTTTCGGGGGTATGGCTACGAGCAGTACTTC.

This clonotype was seen ten or more times. This sequence joins TRBV10-3 and TRBJ2-7; D unclear. Trimming pared 4 bases from V and 1 base from J, leaving 8 bases between. CDR1 ENHRY and CDR2 SYGVKD come from the germline V gene. The CDR3 totals 13 residues. The CDR3 reads CAISVETSYEQYF. Written as DNA, the CDR3 is TGTGCCATCAGTGTGGAGACTTCCTACGAGCAGTACTTC.

V usage is TRBV6-6 and J usage is TRBJ1-1, with D hard to call. Germline loops: CDR1 MNHNY, CDR2 SVGAGI (reference sequence). The CDR3 is made up of 15 amino acids. The V and J ends lost 0 bases and 0 bases respectively, with 8 bases between them. The CDR3 spells CASSYSALLNTEAFF. CDR3 nucleotide sequence: TGTGCCAGCAGTTACTCGGCCTTATTGAACACTGAAGCTTTCTTT.

The chain couples TRBV12-3 or TRBV12-4 to TRBJ1-3; D is unresolved. The CDR3 is 11 residues long. Deletions cut 1 base from V and 9 bases from J, with 4 bases between. The CDR3 coding sequence is TGTGCCAGCAGTTTAGGGACCACCATATATTTT. Amino acids: CASSLGTTIYF.

This sequence joins TRBV6-2 or TRBV6-3 and TRBJ2-1; no reliable D call. Trimming pared 2 bases from V and 5 bases from J, leaving 7 bases between. This CDR3 is 13 amino acids long. CDR1 is MNHEY and CDR2 is SVGEGT in the germline V gene. DNA of the CDR3: TGTGCCAGCAGTTACCTCATGGACAATGAGCAGTTCTTC. This codes for CASSYLMDNEQFF.

V usage is TRBV9 and J usage is TRBJ2-2; D gene ambiguous. Trimming left V 0 bases short and J 0 bases short, with 3 bases between. Germline V gene sequence: CDR1 SGDLS, CDR2 YYNGEE. The CDR3 has 14 residues. The CDR3 DNA sequence: TGTGCCAGCAGCGTAGGAACGAACACCGGGGAGCTGTTTTTT. Its protein product is CASSVGTNTGELFF.

There are many counts of this clonotype. The chain couples TRBV27 to TRBJ1-5; TRBD1 might be the D (5 bases). This CDR3 has 16 residues. Germline values: CDR1 MNHEY, CDR2 SMNVEV (reference sequence). Trimming stripped 5 bases from V and 2 bases from J, with 16 bases between. The CDR3 DNA follows: TGTGCCAGCAGTCGGGTTTTCAGGGATGGCAATCAGCCCCAGCATTTT. This encodes CASSRVFRDGNQPQHF.